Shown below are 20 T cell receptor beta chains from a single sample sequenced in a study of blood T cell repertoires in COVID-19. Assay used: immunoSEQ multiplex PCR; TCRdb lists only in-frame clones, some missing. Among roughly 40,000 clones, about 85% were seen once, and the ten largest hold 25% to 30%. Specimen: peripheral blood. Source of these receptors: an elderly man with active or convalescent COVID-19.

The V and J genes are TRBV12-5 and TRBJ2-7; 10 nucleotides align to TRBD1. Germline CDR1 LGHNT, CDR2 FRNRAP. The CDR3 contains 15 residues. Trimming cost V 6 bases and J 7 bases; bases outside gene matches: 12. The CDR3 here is CASGSTGTGVGEQYF. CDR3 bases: TGTGCTAGTGGGTCCACCGGGACAGGGGTGGGTGAGCAGTACTTC.

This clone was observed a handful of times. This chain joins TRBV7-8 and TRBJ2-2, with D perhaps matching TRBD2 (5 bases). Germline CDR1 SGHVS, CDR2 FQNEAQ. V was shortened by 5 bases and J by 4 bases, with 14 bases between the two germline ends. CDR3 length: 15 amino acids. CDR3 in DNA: TGTGCCAGCAGCCATGGTGGCGGGTTCACCGGGGAGCTGTTTTTT. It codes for CASSHGGGFTGELFF.

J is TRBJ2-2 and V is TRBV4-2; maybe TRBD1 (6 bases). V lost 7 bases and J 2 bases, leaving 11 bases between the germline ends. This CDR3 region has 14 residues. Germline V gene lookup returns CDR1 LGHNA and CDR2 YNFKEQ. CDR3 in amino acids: CASTLTGNTGELFF. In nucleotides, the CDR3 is TGTGCCAGCACCCTGACAGGAAACACCGGGGAGCTGTTTTTT.

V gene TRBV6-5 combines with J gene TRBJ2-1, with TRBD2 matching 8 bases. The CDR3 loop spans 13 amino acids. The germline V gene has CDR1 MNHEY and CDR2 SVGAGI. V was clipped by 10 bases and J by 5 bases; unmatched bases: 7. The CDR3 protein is CATGGDNHNEQFF. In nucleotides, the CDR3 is TGTGCCACGGGGGGGGACAACCACAATGAGCAGTTCTTC.

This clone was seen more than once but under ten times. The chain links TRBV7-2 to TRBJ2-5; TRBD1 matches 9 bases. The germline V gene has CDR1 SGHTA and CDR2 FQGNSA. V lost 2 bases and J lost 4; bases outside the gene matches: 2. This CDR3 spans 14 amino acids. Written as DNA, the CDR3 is TGTGCCAGCAGCTTAACAGGGGGCTTAGAGACCCAGTACTTC. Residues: CASSLTGGLETQYF.

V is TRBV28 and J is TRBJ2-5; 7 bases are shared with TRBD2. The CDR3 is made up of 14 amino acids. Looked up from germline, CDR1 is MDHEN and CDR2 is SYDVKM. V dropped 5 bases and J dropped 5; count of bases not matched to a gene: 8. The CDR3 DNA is TGTGCCAGCAGTGGGGGAGGGCCTTATGAGACCCAGTACTTC. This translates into CASSGGGPYETQYF.

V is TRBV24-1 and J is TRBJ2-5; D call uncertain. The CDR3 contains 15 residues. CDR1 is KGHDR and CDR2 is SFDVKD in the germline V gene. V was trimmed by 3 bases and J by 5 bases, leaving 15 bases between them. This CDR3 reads CATSDPSLGSETQYF. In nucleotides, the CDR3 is TGTGCCACCAGTGATCCGAGCCTAGGCTCCGAGACCCAGTACTTC.

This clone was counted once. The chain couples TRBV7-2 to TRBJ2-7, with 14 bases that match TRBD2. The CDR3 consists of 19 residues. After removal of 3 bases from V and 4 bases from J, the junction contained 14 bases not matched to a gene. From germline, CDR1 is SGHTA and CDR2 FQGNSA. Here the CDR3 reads CASSLDTGTSGRILYEQYF. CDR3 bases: TGTGCCAGCAGCTTGGATACCGGGACTAGCGGGAGAATTTTATACGAGCAGTACTTC.

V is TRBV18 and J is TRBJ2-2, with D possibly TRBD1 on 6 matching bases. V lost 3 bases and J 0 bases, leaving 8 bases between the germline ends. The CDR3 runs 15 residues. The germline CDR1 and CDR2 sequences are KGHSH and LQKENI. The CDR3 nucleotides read TGTGCCAGCTCACCTAGGGACACGAACACCGGGGAGCTGTTTTTT. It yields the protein CASSPRDTNTGELFF.

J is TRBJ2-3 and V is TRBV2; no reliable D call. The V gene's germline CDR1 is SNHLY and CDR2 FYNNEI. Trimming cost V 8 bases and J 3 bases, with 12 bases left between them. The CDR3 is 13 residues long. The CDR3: CASQAAETDTQYF. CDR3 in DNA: TGTGCCAGCCAGGCCGCTGAGACAGATACGCAGTATTTT.

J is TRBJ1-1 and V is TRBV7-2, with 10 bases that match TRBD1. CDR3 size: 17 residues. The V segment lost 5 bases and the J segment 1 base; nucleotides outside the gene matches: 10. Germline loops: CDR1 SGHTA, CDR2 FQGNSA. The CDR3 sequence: CASSARQGAAPNTEAFF. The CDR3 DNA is TGTGCCAGCAGCGCGAGACAGGGGGCGGCCCCGAACACTGAAGCTTTCTTT.

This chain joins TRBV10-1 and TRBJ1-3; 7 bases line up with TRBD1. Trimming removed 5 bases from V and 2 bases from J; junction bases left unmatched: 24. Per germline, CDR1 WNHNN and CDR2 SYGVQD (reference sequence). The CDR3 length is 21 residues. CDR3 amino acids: CASSNRGYALRIGPPGNTIYF. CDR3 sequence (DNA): TGCGCCAGCAGTAACAGGGGTTACGCTCTTAGGATAGGGCCCCCTGGAAACACCATATATTTT.

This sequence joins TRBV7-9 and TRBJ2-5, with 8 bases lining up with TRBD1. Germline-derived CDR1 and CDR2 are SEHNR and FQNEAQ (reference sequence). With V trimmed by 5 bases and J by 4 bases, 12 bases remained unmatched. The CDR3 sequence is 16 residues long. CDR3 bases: TGTGCCAGCAGCGCCCGGGGCCAGGGGGCCGGAGAGACCCAGTACTTC. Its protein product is CASSARGQGAGETQYF. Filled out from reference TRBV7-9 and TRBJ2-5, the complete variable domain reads DTGVSQNPRHKITKRGQNVTFRCDPISEHNRLYWYRQTLGQGPEFLTYFQNEAQLEKSRLLSDRFSAERPKGSFSTLEIQRTEQGDSAMYLCASSARGQGAGETQYFGPGTRLLVL.

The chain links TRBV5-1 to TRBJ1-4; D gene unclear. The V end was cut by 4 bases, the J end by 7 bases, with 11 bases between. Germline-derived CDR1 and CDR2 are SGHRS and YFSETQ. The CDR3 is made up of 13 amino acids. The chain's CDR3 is CASSPREGEKLFF. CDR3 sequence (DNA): TGCGCCAGCAGCCCCCGGGAGGGTGAAAAACTGTTTTTT.

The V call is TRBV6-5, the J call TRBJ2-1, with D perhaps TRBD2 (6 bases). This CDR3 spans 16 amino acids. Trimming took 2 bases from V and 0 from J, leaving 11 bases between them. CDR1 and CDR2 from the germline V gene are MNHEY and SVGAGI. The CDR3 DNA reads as TGTGCCAGCAGTTACGGGAGGCCTAGCTCCTACAATGAGCAGTTCTTC. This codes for CASSYGRPSSYNEQFF.

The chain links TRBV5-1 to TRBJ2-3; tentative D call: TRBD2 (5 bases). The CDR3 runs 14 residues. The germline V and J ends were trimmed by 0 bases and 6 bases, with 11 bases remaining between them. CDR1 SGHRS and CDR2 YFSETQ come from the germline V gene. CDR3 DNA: TGCGCCAGCAGCTTGGAGGGTAGGAGGGATACGCAGTATTTT. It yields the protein CASSLEGRRDTQYF.

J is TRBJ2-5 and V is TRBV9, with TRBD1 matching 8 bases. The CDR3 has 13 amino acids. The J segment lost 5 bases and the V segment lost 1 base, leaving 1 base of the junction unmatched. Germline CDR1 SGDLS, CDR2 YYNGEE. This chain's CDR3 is CASSVTGGETQYF. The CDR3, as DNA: TGTGCCAGCAGCGTAACAGGGGGGGAGACCCAGTACTTC. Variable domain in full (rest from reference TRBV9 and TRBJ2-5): DSGVTQTPKHLITATGQRVTLRCSPRSGDLSVYWYQQSLDQGLQFLIQYYNGEERAKGNILERFSAQQFPDLHSELNLSSLELGDSALYFCASSVTGGETQYFGPGTRLLVL.

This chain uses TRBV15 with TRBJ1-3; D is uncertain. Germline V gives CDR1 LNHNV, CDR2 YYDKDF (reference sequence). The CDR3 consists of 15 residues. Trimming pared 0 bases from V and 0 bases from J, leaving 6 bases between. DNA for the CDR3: TGTGCCACCAGCAGAGACAGTGACTCTGGAAACACCATATATTTT. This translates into CATSRDSDSGNTIYF.

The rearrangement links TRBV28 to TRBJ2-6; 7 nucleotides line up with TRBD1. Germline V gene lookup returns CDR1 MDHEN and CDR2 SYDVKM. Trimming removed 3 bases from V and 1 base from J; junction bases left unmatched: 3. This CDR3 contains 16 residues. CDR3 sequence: CASSFQGESGANVLTF. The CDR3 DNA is TGTGCCAGCAGTTTTCAGGGGGAGTCTGGGGCCAACGTCCTGACTTTC.

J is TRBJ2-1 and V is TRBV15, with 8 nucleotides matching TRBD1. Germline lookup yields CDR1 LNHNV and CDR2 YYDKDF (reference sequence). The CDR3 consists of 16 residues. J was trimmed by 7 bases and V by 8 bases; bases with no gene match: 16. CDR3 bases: TGTGCCACCCAATCGTGGGGGGCAGGGGGCATGAATGAGCAGTTCTTC. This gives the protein CATQSWGAGGMNEQFF.